This TCR beta chain was retrieved from a study of molecular identifiers for immune sequencing clone quantification. Germline loops: CDR1 MNHEY, CDR2 SVGEGT. Trimming cost V 4 bases and J 4 bases, with 19 bases left between them. CDR3 length: 16 residues. This clonotype was observed at least ten times. TCRdb re-called the PCR reads through MiXCR, storing one row per CDR3 protein. The data show under 75,000 distinct CDR3 sequences, under 20% seen once. This sequence was found in a human donor in good health. Some libraries in this study had Jurkat cell RNA spiked in. The sequencing sample was made of naive CD8+ T cells from blood, with Jurkat cell RNA spiked in. The sample's subset: FACS-sorted CD8+CD4-CCR7+CD45RA+ naive T cells. The rearrangement uses TRBV6-2 or TRBV6-3 and TRBJ2-5; D unresolved. DNA of the CDR3: TGTGCCAGCAGTTCCCACACTCGGGTAGACGGAGAGACCCAGTACTTC. Protein product: CASSSHTRVDGETQYF.